This is a list of T cell receptor beta chains from one sample in a study of T cell responses to AZD1222 COVID-19 vaccine. The method was immunoSEQ multiplex PCR; TCRdb's version includes in-frame clones alone and lacks a portion of them. The sample records about 130,000 clones, approximately 92% being singletons. This material consisted of peripheral blood, taken 28 days after the second AZD1222 dose. Receptor source: an adult who received the AZD1222 COVID-19 vaccine. Each CDR3 is given with its conserved first and last residue. The order of the fields is clone size, V gene, J gene, D gene, CDR3 DNA, CDR3 protein. A D gene is named only where the DNA matches it firmly. Clone size appears in some rows only: once, few, many, or a class for an expanded clone.

once	TRBV5-6	TRBJ1-1	NA	TGTGCCAGCAACTTTAAAGGGGGGAAGGACACTGAAGCTTTCTTT	CASNFKGGKDTEAFF
once	TRBV19	TRBJ2-7	NA	TGTGCCAGTAGTAACCGCCGGGGGCGGGAGCAGTACTTC	CASSNRRGREQYF
NA	TRBV5-5	TRBJ2-7	NA	TGTGCCAGCAGCTTGGAGGCTAGCGAGAACTACGAGCAGTACTTC	CASSLEASENYEQYF
NA	TRBV3-1/TRBV3-2	TRBJ2-3	NA	TGTGCCAGCGCCCGAGACACAGATACGCAGTATTTT	CASARDTDTQYF
NA	TRBV6-2/TRBV6-3	TRBJ2-1	NA	TGTGCCAGCAGCCCCTTTTTCATCTACAATGAGCAGTTCTTC	CASSPFFIYNEQFF
NA	TRBV6-5	TRBJ2-7	NA	TGTGCCAGCAGTCAGGAACAGGGAATACCCTACGAGCAGTACTTC	CASSQEQGIPYEQYF
once	TRBV28	TRBJ2-2	NA	TGTGCCAGCAGTTTCCGAGGAGGGGCGGCCGGGGAGCTGTTTTTT	CASSFRGGAAGELFF
NA	TRBV10-3	TRBJ1-6	NA	TGTGCCATCAGTGAGGCGTGGCTTGAACGGTCACCCCTCCACTTT	CAISEAWLERSPLHF
NA	TRBV6-5	TRBJ1-4	NA	TGTGCCAGCAGCCTGGACAGTAAGTCTGAAAAACTGTTTTTT	CASSLDSKSEKLFF
NA	TRBV5-1	TRBJ1-3	NA	TGCGCCAGCAGCTTCGGGCAGGGAAACACCATATATTTT	CASSFGQGNTIYF
NA	TRBV9	TRBJ2-7	TRBD2	TGTGCCAGCAGCGCGGGGGGGCCTTTGGACGAGCAGTACTTC	CASSAGGPLDEQYF
NA	TRBV5-1	TRBJ1-1	NA	TGCGCCAGCAGCCCTGGGACACCGATGAACACTGAAGCTTTCTTT	CASSPGTPMNTEAFF
once	TRBV30	TRBJ2-7	NA	TGTGCCTGGAGTGCAGTATCTCCCTACGAGCAGTACTTC	CAWSAVSPYEQYF
NA	TRBV19	TRBJ1-1	TRBD1	TGTGCCAGTAGTAACCGACAGGGAGAAGCTTTCTTT	CASSNRQGEAFF
NA	TRBV6-5	TRBJ1-1	NA	TGTGCCAGCAGTTACCAGGGGATGAACACTGAAGCTTTCTTT	CASSYQGMNTEAFF
NA	TRBV5-4	TRBJ2-7	NA	TGTGCCAGCAGCTTGGTAGGAGGGAACTACGAGCAGTACTTC	CASSLVGGNYEQYF
NA	TRBV28	TRBJ1-2	NA	TGTGCCAGCACCTCGGATGTCTATGGCTACACCTTC	CASTSDVYGYTF
NA	TRBV12-3/TRBV12-4	TRBJ1-2	NA	TGTGCCAGCAGCTCCGGGACATACTATGGCTACACCTTC	CASSSGTYYGYTF
NA	TRBV2	TRBJ2-1	NA	TGTGCCAGCAGGCAGACACCTGAGCAGTTCTTC	CASRQTPEQFF
NA	TRBV27	TRBJ2-2	NA	TGTGCCAGCAGTTTAGGCGGGGTGGAGGACGGGGAGCTGTTTTTT	CASSLGGVEDGELFF
NA	TRBV18	TRBJ1-2	TRBD1	TGTGCCAGCTCACCGGTCCCGGGACAGGGAACCTTC	CASSPVPGQGTF
NA	TRBV10-3	TRBJ1-1	NA	TGTGCCATCAGTACTTCGAACACTGAAGCTTTCTTT	CAISTSNTEAFF
NA	TRBV19	TRBJ1-2	NA	TGTGCCAGTAGTATATCCGGGGCGAACTATGGCTACACCTTC	CASSISGANYGYTF
once	TRBV2	TRBJ2-1	NA	TGTGCCAGCAGACTAGTTGGTGAGCAGTTCTTC	CASRLVGEQFF
NA	TRBV3-1/TRBV3-2	TRBJ2-7	NA	TGTGCCAGCAGCCAAATACGGGGGCTAGTCACGCACGAGCAGTACTTC	CASSQIRGLVTHEQYF
NA	TRBV30	TRBJ2-1	TRBD1	TGTGCCTGGGACAGGGTACTTTACAATGAGCAGTTCTTC	CAWDRVLYNEQFF
NA	TRBV28	TRBJ1-4	TRBD1	TGTGCCAGCAGTTTATTCGACCCCCGGGACAGGGGTGAAAAACTGTTTTTT	CASSLFDPRDRGEKLFF
NA	TRBV9	TRBJ1-5	NA	TGTGCCAGCAGCGTCTCAACAGCGGAGCCCCAGCATTTT	CASSVSTAEPQHF
NA	TRBV25-1	TRBJ1-2	NA	TGTGCCAGCAGTGAACCGGGGGCTCTAGCTAACTATGGCTACACCTTC	CASSEPGALANYGYTF
NA	TRBV6-5	TRBJ1-2	NA	TGTGCCAGCAGTTACTCGTTTGGGTACGGCTACACCTTC	CASSYSFGYGYTF
NA	TRBV10-3	TRBJ2-2	NA	TGTGCCATCCACAAGCAGGAGGCTACAAACACCGGGGAGCTGTTTTTT	CAIHKQEATNTGELFF
NA	TRBV30	TRBJ1-5	NA	TGTGCCTGGAGTGGCGTCGGCGGGCCCCAGCATTTT	CAWSGVGGPQHF
NA	TRBV5-1	TRBJ2-2	NA	TGCGCCAGCAGCCTGCAGGGTGTTTCCGGGGAGCTGTTTTTT	CASSLQGVSGELFF
NA	TRBV5-6	TRBJ2-7	NA	TGTGCCAGCAGCTTTTCCCGGTCGGAGCAGTACTTC	CASSFSRSEQYF
few	TRBV28	TRBJ1-1	TRBD1	TGTGCCAGCAGCGACGACAGGGAGAACACTGAAGCTTTCTTT	CASSDDRENTEAFF
NA	TRBV18	TRBJ1-6	NA	TGTGCCAGCTCACTCCAGAGAGATTCACCCCTCCACTTT	CASSLQRDSPLHF